The T cell receptor (beta chain) under discussion was sequenced for a study of vaccination and CD4 T cells after COVID-19. Study information: Overlapping SARS-CoV-2, HCoV-NL63, HCoV-OC43 and HCoV-229E spike peptides stimulated the cells. Broader study findings: In median terms, SARS-CoV-2-reactive clonotypes went from about 20 to 38, a nonsignificant rise. Apart from involving relatively few convalescent patients, the work omitted early post-infection timepoints.

Treatment specified: approximately nine-day PBMC culture with coronavirus spike peptide pools or control peptides (ViraFEST assay). With respect to this clonotype: Antigen unknown.

Sequencing of cultured CD4+ T cell DNA used the Oncomine TCR Beta short-read assay. Extraction of genomic DNA was performed on cultured CD4+ T cells. In TCRdb, the PCR reads were re-called with MiXCR into one record per CDR3 protein. Of 20,000 or so distinct CDR3 sequences detected, about half appear once; the ten largest clones hold 10% to 13%. V trimming: 10 bases; J trimming: 3 bases; junction bases outside the gene matches: 5. The CDR3 sequence is 13 residues long. Germline V gene lookup returns CDR1 MDHEN and CDR2 SYDVKM. V usage is TRBV28 and J usage is TRBJ2-3; 9 nucleotides line up with TRBD1. The sequence derives from a human donor who had recovered from COVID-19. The sequencing used CD4+ T cells from blood, cultured in vitro, collected before SARS-CoV-2 vaccination. Here the CDR3 DNA reads TGTGCCACTTCGGACAGGGGTACAGATACGCAGTATTTT. Translated: CATSDRGTDTQYF. The whole variable domain, filled in from reference TRBV28 and TRBJ2-3, reads DVKVTQSSRYLVKRTGEKVFLECVQDMDHENMFWYRQDPGLGLRLIYFSYDVKMKEKGDIPEGYSVSREKKERFSLILESASTNQTSMYLCATSDRGTDTQYFGPGTRLTVL.